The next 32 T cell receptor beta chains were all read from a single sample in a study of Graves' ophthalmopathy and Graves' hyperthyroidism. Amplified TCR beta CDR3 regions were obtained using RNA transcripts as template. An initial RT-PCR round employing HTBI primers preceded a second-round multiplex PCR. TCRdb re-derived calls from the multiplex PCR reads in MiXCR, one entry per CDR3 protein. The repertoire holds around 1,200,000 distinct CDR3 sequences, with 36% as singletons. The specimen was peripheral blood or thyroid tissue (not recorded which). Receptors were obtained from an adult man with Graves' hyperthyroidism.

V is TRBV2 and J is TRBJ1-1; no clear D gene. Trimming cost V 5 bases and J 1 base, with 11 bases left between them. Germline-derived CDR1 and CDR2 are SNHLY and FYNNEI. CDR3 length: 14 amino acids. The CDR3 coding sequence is TGTGCCAGCAGTTCCAAAGGTCGGAACACTGAAGCTTTCTTT. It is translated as CASSSKGRNTEAFF.

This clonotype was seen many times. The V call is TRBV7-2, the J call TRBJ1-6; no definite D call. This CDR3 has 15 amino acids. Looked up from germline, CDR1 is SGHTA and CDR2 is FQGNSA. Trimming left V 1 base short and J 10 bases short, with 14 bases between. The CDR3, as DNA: TGTGCCAGCAGCTTAGAGGTCTATCTCGGATCACCCCTCCACTTT. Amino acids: CASSLEVYLGSPLHF.

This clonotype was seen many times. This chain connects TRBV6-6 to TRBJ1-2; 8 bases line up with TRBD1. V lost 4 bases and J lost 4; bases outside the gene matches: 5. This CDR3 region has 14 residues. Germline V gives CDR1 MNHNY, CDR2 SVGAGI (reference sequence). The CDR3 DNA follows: TGTGCCAGCAGTTTCCGGACAGGGAGCTATGGCTACACCTTC. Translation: CASSFRTGSYGYTF.

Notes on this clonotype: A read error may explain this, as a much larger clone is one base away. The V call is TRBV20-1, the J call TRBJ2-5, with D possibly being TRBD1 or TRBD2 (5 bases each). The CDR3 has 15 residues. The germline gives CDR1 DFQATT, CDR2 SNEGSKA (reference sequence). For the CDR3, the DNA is TGCAGTGCTAGAGGGCACAGGACTGCCGAAGAGGCCCAGTACTTC. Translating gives CSARGHRTAEEAQYF.

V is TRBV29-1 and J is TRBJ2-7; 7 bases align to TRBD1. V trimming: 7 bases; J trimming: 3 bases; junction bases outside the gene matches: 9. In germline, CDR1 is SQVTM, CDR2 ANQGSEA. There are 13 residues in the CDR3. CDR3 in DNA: TGCAGCGCCCTACAGGGGAAGATCTACGAGCAGTACTTC. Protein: CSALQGKIYEQYF.

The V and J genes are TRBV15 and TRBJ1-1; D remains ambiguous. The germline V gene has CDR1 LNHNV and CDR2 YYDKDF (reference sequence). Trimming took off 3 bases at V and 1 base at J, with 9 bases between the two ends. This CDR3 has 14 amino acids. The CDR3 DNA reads TGTGCCACCAGCAGCCGGGCAGAGAACACTGAAGCTTTCTTT. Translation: CATSSRAENTEAFF.

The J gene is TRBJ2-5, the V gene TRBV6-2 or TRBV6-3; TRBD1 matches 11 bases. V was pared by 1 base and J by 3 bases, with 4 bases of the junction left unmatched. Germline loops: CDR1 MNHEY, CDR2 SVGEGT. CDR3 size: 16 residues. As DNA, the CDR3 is TGTGCCAGCAGTTACTTTCCGGGACAGGGGGAAGAGACCCAGTACTTC. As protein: CASSYFPGQGEETQYF.

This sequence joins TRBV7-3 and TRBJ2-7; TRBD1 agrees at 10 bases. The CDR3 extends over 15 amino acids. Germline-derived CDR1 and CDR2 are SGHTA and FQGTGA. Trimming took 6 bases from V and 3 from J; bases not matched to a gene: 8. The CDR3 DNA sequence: TGTGCCAGCAGTCCCCCTCGGACAGGGGGCTACGAGCAGTACTTC. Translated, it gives CASSPPRTGGYEQYF.

The CDR3 is CSLARVQETQYF. The DNA for the CDR3 is TGCAGCTTAGCCCGGGTCCAAGAGACCCAGTACTTC. V and J are TRBV29-1 and TRBJ2-5; D unresolved. Germline CDR1 and CDR2: SQVTM and ANQGSEA. The length of the CDR3 is 12 residues. Trimming pared 8 bases from V and 1 base from J, leaving 11 bases between.

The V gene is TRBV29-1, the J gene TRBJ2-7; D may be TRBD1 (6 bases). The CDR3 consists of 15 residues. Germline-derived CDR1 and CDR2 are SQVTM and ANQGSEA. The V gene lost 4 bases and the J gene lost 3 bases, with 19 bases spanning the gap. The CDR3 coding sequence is TGCAGCGTTGGGGACGATTTCTTAGGGGGCTACGAGCAGTACTTC. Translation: CSVGDDFLGGYEQYF.

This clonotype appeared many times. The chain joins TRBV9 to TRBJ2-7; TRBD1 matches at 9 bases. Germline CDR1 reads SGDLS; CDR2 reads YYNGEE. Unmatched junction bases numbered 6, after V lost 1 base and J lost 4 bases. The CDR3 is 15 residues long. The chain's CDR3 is CASSVSWDREYEQYF. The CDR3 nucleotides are TGTGCCAGCAGCGTAAGTTGGGACAGGGAATACGAGCAGTACTTC.

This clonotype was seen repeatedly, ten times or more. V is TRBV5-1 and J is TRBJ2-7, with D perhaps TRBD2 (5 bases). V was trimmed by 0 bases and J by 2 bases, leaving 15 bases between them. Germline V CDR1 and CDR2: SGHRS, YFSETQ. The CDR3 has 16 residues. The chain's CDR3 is CASSLVGRRTTYEQYF. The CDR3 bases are TGCGCCAGCAGCTTGGTGGGCAGGAGGACGACCTACGAGCAGTACTTC.

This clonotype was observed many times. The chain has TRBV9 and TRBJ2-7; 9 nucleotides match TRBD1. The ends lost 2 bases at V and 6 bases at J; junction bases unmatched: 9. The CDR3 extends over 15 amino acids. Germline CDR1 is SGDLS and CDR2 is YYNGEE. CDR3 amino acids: CASSVADRGGTEQYF. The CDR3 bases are TGTGCCAGCAGCGTCGCGGACAGGGGAGGGACCGAGCAGTACTTC. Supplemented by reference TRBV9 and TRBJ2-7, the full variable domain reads DSGVTQTPKHLITATGQRVTLRCSPRSGDLSVYWYQQSLDQGLQFLIQYYNGEERAKGNILERFSAQQFPDLHSELNLSSLELGDSALYFCASSVADRGGTEQYFGPGTRLTVT.

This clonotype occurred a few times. CDR3 region: CASLGQDNQPQHF. In nucleotides, the CDR3 is TGTGCCAGTTTAGGTCAGGACAATCAGCCCCAGCATTTT. The chain combines TRBV19 with TRBJ1-5; D uncertain. This CDR3 comprises 13 residues. Deletions cut 8 bases from V and 3 bases from J, with 11 bases between. Germline CDR1 is LNHDA and CDR2 is SQIVND (reference sequence).

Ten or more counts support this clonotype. The chain's CDR3 is CATSRAGKNTEAFF. Here the CDR3 DNA reads TGTGCCACCAGCAGAGCGGGGAAGAACACTGAAGCTTTCTTT. This chain connects TRBV15 to TRBJ1-1; D uncertain. The V end was cut by 1 base, the J end by 1 base, with 7 bases between. The CDR3 has 14 amino acids. CDR1 LNHNV and CDR2 YYDKDF come from the germline V gene (reference sequence).

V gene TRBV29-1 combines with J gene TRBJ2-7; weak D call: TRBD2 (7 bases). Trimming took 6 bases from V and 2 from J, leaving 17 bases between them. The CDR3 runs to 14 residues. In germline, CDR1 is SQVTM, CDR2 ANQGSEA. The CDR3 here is CSVDKGGGAYEQYF. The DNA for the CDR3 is TGCAGCGTGGATAAGGGGGGAGGGGCCTACGAGCAGTACTTC.

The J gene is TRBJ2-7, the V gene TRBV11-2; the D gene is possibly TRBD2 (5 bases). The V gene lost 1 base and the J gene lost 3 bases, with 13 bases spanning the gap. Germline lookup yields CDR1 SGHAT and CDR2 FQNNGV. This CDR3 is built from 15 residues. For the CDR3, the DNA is TGTGCCAGCAGCTTAGGAGGGTCCCCCCTCTACGAGCAGTACTTC. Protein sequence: CASSLGGSPLYEQYF.

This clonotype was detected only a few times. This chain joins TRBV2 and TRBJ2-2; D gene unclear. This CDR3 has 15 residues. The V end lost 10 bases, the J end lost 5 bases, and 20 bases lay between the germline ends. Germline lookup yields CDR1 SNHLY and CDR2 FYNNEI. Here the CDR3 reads CATKREEVGTGELFF. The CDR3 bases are TGTGCCACAAAAAGAGAAGAGGTCGGGACCGGGGAGCTGTTTTTT. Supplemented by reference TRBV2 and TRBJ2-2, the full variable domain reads EPEVTQTPSHQVTQMGQEVILRCVPISNHLYFYWYRQILGQKVEFLVSFYNNEISEKSEIFDDQFSVERPDGSNFTLKIRSTKLEDSAMYFCATKREEVGTGELFFGEGSRLTVL.

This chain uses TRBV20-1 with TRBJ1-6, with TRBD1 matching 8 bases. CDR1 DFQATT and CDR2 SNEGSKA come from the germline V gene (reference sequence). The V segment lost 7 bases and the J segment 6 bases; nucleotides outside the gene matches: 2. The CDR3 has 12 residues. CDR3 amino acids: CSVDRGNSPLHF. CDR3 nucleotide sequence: TGCAGTGTAGACAGGGGTAATTCACCCCTCCACTTT.

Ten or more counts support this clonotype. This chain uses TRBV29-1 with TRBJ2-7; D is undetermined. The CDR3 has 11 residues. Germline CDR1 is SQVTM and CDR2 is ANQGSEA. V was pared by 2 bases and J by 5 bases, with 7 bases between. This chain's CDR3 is CSVEKLHEQYF. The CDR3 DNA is TGCAGCGTTGAAAAGCTCCACGAGCAGTACTTC.

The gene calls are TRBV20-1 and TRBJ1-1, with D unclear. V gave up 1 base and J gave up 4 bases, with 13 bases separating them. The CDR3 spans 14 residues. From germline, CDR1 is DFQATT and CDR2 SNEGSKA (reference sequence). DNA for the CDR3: TGCAGTGCTAGAGGCTGGGAAGTGGGCACTGAAGCTTTCTTT. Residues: CSARGWEVGTEAFF.

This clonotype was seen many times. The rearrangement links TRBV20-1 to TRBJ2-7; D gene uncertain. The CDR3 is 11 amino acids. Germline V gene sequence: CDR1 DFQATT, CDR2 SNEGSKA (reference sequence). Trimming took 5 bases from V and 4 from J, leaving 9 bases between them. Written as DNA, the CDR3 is TGCAGTGCTCCGGACCATTACGAGCAGTACTTC. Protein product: CSAPDHYEQYF.

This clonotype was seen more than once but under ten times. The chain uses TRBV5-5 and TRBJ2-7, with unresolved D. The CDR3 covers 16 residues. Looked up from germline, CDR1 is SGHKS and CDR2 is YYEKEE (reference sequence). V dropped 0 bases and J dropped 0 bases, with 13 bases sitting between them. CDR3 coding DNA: TGTGCCAGCAGCTTGGGCGTAGGGATAAGCTCCTACGAGCAGTACTTC. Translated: CASSLGVGISSYEQYF.

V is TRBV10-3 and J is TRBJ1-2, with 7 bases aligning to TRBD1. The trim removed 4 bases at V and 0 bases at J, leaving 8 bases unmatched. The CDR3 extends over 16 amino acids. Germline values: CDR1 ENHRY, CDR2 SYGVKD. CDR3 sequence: CAISGRDSSANYGYTF. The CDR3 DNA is TGTGCCATCAGTGGACGGGACAGTTCAGCTAACTATGGCTACACCTTC.

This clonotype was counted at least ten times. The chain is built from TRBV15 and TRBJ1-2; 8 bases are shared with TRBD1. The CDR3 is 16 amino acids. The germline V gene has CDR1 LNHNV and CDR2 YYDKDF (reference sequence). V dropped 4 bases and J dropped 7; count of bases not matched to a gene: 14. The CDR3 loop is CATSTERTGPGGGYTF. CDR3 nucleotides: TGTGCCACCAGCACGGAGCGGACAGGGCCCGGGGGTGGCTACACCTTC.

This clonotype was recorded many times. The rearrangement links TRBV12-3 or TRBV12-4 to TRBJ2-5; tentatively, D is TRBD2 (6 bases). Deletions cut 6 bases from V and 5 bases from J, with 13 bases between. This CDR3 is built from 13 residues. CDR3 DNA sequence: TGTGCCAGCAGCCGGGGGTCAAGGGAGACCCAGTACTTC. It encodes CASSRGSRETQYF.

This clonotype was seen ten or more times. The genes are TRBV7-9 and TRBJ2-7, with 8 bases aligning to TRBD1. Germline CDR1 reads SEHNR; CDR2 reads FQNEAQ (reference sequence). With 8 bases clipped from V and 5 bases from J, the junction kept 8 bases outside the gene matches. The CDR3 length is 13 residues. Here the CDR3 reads CASGGQGRHEQYF. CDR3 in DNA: TGTGCCAGCGGTGGACAGGGCAGGCACGAGCAGTACTTC.

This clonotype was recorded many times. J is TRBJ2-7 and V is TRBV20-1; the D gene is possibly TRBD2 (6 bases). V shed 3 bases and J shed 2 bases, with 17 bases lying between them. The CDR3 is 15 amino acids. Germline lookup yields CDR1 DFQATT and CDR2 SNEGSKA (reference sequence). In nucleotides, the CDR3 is TGCAGTGCTAGTGGGGCTAGCGCTACGACCTACGAGCAGTACTTC. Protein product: CSASGASATTYEQYF.

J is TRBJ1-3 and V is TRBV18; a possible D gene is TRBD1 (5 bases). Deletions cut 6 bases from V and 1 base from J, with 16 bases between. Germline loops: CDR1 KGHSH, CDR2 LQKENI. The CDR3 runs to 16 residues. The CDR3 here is CASSGDRGKSGNTIYF. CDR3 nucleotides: TGTGCCAGCTCGGGGGATCGGGGGAAGTCTGGAAACACCATATATTTT. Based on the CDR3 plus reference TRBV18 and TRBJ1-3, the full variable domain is NAGVMQNPRHLVRRRGQEARLRCSPMKGHSHVYWYRQLPEEGLKFMVYLQKENIIDESGMPKERFSAEFPKEGPSILRIQQVVRGDSAAYFCASSGDRGKSGNTIYFGEGSWLTVV.

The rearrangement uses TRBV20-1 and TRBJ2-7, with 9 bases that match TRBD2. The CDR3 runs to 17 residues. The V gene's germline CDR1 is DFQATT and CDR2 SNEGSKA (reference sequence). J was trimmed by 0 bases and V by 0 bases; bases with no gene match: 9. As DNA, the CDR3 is TGCAGTGCTAGAGATTGGCCAGCGGGAGGACGCTCCTACGAGCAGTACTTC. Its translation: CSARDWPAGGRSYEQYF.

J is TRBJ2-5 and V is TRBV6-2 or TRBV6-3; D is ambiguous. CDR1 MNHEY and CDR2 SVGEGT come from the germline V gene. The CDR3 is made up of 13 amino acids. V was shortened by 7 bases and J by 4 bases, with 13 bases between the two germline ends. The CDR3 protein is CASTSAFRETQYF. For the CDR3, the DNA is TGTGCCAGCACATCAGCCTTTCGAGAGACCCAGTACTTC.

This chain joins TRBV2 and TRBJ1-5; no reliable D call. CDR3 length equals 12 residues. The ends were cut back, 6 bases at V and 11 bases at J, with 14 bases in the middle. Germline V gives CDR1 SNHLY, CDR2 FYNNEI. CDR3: CASSGLVETQHF. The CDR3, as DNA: TGTGCCAGCAGCGGACTAGTCGAGACCCAGCATTTT.